A selection of T cell receptor beta chains follows, all from one sample in a study of T cell repertoires in cytomegalovirus infection. These TCRs' antigens remain unknown. MiXCR, run by TCRdb on the reads, gives a single entry per CDR3 protein. Counted here are about 920,000 distinct CDR3 sequences, roughly 30% occurring once; the ten biggest clones make up 11% to 15%. The source was cultured CD8+ T cells from PBMCs, collected from culture after CMV antigen stimulation. The source of these receptors is a human donor in good health (CMV status not recorded). Some clones in this sample may be carry-over from other donors' samples. CDR3s include the opening cysteine and the closing phenylalanine or tryptophan. Some rows have no size entry. The others give once, few or many, or a class for an expanded clone.

abundance	j_gene	v_gene	CDR3aa
medium-sized	TRBJ2-1	TRBV27	CASSLGGHSSYNEQFF
.	TRBJ2-5	TRBV5-1	CASSSGTGALTQYF
.	TRBJ2-2	TRBV5-6	CATSQGQTGELFF
.	TRBJ2-5	TRBV25-1	CASSDGGAEAQYF
.	TRBJ2-3	TRBV4-1	CASSQEYPLSTDTQYF
.	TRBJ1-4	TRBV23-1	CASSQIHRGRFPEKLFF
.	TRBJ1-2	TRBV6-2/TRBV6-3	CASSYGGAYGYTF
.	TRBJ2-1	TRBV6-2/TRBV6-3	CASGGGGVEQFF
many	TRBJ2-1	TRBV7-3	CASSPGHLYNEQFF
few	TRBJ2-7	TRBV3-1	CASSQAGGSYEQYF
.	TRBJ2-1	TRBV6-1	CASRSTSGGPGERRNEQFF
once	TRBJ1-2	TRBV28	CASSLRGTDDYGYTF
few	TRBJ1-2	TRBV20-1	CSARVRAGGIGYTF
.	TRBJ2-2	TRBV19	CASSMEQGATGELFF
.	TRBJ1-6	TRBV7-9	CASSLGPVLNSPLHF
few	TRBJ2-1	TRBV7-2	CASSSLAGGPGEQFF
few	TRBJ2-7	TRBV7-2	CASSLVTGEGEQYF
.	TRBJ1-2	TRBV6-5	CASTGDASYGYTF
few	TRBJ2-2	TRBV20-1	CSARGLAGGMFTGELFF
.	TRBJ1-4	TRBV7-9	CASSSPRQGEKLFF
.	TRBJ1-2	TRBV6-5	CASSYGPQDYGYTF
few	TRBJ2-3	TRBV4-1	CASSQDGEIPSTDTQYF
.	TRBJ1-1	TRBV19	CASSYRSEAFF
many	TRBJ2-7	TRBV12-5	CASGLKEGPSYEQYF
few	TRBJ2-2	TRBV7-9	CASSLATSRGNAGELFF
few	TRBJ2-3	TRBV24-1	CATSDLGTSTDTQYF
few	TRBJ1-4	TRBV4-1	CASSQGWTEGEKLFF
.	TRBJ1-2	TRBV28	CASSPVADSHGYTF
.	TRBJ2-5	TRBV4-2	CASSQEAGGHETQYF
.	TRBJ2-7	TRBV13	CASSPVGRGVNEQYF
.	TRBJ2-6	TRBV4-1	CASSPDPGGDSGANVLTF
few	TRBJ2-1	TRBV20-1	CSARDGTSGGPNEQFF
few	TRBJ1-5	TRBV19	CASSSTTSRNQPQHF
.	TRBJ2-1	TRBV27	CASSKGDNEQFF
few	TRBJ1-3	TRBV6-8	CASSYNGQGRLDPLENTIYF
.	TRBJ1-6	TRBV18	CASSPPGTRNSPLHF
many	TRBJ1-5	TRBV6-5	CASSPHVRGVGNQPQHF
.	TRBJ2-7	TRBV6-5	CASSYNTGKETYF
.	TRBJ1-6	TRBV6-2/TRBV6-3	CASSYPPIDPDNSPLHF
.	TRBJ2-3	TRBV9	CASSVAPRLAGGDTDTQYF
.	TRBJ2-2	TRBV27	CASSLGTMNTGELFF
few	TRBJ2-3	TRBV6-2/TRBV6-3	CASSPIDGDTQYF
.	TRBJ2-2	TRBV24-1	CATGQANTGELFF
few	TRBJ2-1	TRBV7-8	CASSLRDYPPYNEQFF
.	TRBJ2-2	TRBV6-1	CASSEGPNTGELFF
.	TRBJ2-1	TRBV6-2/TRBV6-3	CASRKEGPPRGNEQFF
few	TRBJ2-2	TRBV12-3/TRBV12-4	CASSNRGNTGELFF
.	TRBJ2-1	TRBV5-4	CASRAGTSGGRNEQFF
.	TRBJ2-7	TRBV6-6	CASSYSSMEGLQGREQYF
.	TRBJ1-5	TRBV7-2	CASSLVGPGQPQHF
.	TRBJ2-5	TRBV7-4	CASSLPYRGPRQETQYF
.	TRBJ1-4	TRBV5-5	CASSSTGVVEKLFF
.	TRBJ2-3	TRBV28	CASIAWDSGLPDTQYF
few	TRBJ1-6	TRBV7-6	CASSLAGQGSYNSPLHF
.	TRBJ2-3	TRBV28	CASSISGGAGDTQYF
.	TRBJ2-1	TRBV6-5	CASSYGRGGRYNEQFF
many	TRBJ1-5	TRBV27	CASSLGGWGNQPQHF